What follows are 19 T cell receptor beta chains derived from one specimen sequenced in a study of blood T cell repertoires in COVID-19. Sequencing used immunoSEQ multiplex PCR; TCRdb keeps in-frame clones, though not all of them. Counted here are about 310,000 clones, around nine tenths occurring once; the ten biggest clones make up approximately 5%. Sequencing used PBMCs or T cells enriched from blood (not recorded which). The receptors originated from a man aged 55 to 70 who had recovered from COVID-19.

The chain is built from TRBV10-3 and TRBJ2-1, with 15 bases identical to TRBD2. The CDR3 contains 15 residues. The V segment lost 7 bases and the J segment 8 bases; nucleotides outside the gene matches: 6. Germline V gene lookup returns CDR1 ENHRY and CDR2 SYGVKD. CDR3 bases: TGTGCCATCAATCAGGGACTAGCGGGAGGCGATGAGCAGTTCTTC. Protein product: CAINQGLAGGDEQFF.

The chain employs TRBV28 and TRBJ1-4, with D possibly TRBD1 on 5 matching bases. Germline loops: CDR1 MDHEN, CDR2 SYDVKM. With 5 bases removed from V and 8 bases from J, the gap between germline ends came to 18 bases. CDR3 length equals 15 residues. CDR3 protein: CASSPRGARREKLFF. The CDR3 DNA reads TGTGCCAGCAGTCCTCGTGGGGCGCGCCGGGAAAAACTGTTTTTT.

The CDR3 region is CASTQGLNSYEQYF. In nucleotides, the CDR3 is TGTGCCAGCACCCAGGGTCTTAACTCCTACGAGCAGTACTTC. This chain links TRBV28 with TRBJ2-7; the D gene is possibly TRBD1 (5 bases). This CDR3 has 14 amino acids. CDR1 is MDHEN, CDR2 SYDVKM, per germline. Between the trimmed V and J ends, which lost 7 bases and 0 bases, there was a span of 13 bases.

The rearrangement uses TRBV7-2 and TRBJ2-7; 13 bases agree with TRBD2. The CDR3 contains 18 residues. CDR1 is SGHTA, CDR2 FQGNSA, per germline. V lost 5 bases and J lost 2; bases outside the gene matches: 12. The CDR3 region is CASSPRTSGSRNAYEQYF. In DNA, the CDR3 is TGTGCCAGCAGCCCCCGGACTAGCGGGAGCCGTAATGCCTACGAGCAGTACTTC.

V usage is TRBV18 and J usage is TRBJ2-7, with 7 bases aligning to TRBD1. J lost 5 bases, V lost 4 bases, and 11 bases had no gene match. From germline, CDR1 is KGHSH and CDR2 LQKENI. This CDR3 has 15 amino acids. This chain's CDR3 is CASSHLDTGAHEQYF. CDR3 coding DNA: TGTGCCAGCTCACACCTAGATACAGGGGCGCACGAGCAGTACTTC.

The V and J genes are TRBV7-2 and TRBJ2-2, with D perhaps TRBD2 (6 bases). The CDR3 has 14 amino acids. Germline V gene lookup returns CDR1 SGHTA and CDR2 FQGNSA. Trimming stripped 8 bases from V and 6 bases from J, with 16 bases between. The CDR3, as DNA: TGTGCCAGCCGGCGGGAATCCTCCCCCGGGGAGCTGTTTTTT. This encodes CASRRESSPGELFF.

The chain carries TRBV25-1 and TRBJ1-1; the D is unclear. The V and J ends lost 8 bases and 1 base respectively, with 8 bases between them. CDR1 is MGHDK and CDR2 is SYGVNS in the germline V gene. This CDR3 is built from 12 residues. The CDR3 region has the DNA TGTGCCAGCGGAGGAAGGAACACTGAAGCTTTCTTT. Translating gives CASGGRNTEAFF.

The chain is built from TRBV7-6 and TRBJ2-1; 9 positions match TRBD2. J lost 2 bases, V lost 3 bases, and 2 bases had no gene match. The CDR3 is 15 residues long. Germline CDR1 and CDR2: SGHVS and FNYEAQ. In DNA, the CDR3 is TGTGCCAGCAGCTTCGTAGCGGGGGCCTACAATGAGCAGTTCTTC. The encoded protein is CASSFVAGAYNEQFF.

This rearrangement joins TRBV2 to TRBJ2-3, with 8 bases lining up with TRBD1. The germline CDR1 and CDR2 sequences are SNHLY and FYNNEI. This CDR3 is built from 13 residues. V shed 9 bases, J shed 4 bases, and the junction held 6 bases outside the gene matches. The CDR3 reads CARVQGEADTQYF. Written as DNA, the CDR3 is TGTGCCAGAGTACAGGGGGAGGCAGATACGCAGTATTTT.

This chain joins TRBV24-1 and TRBJ2-3; 9 bases map to TRBD2. CDR3 size: 14 residues. V trimming: 9 bases; J trimming: 3 bases; junction bases outside the gene matches: 6. Germline CDR1 reads KGHDR; CDR2 reads SFDVKD. This CDR3 reads CATGSAGGTDTQYF. In DNA form, the CDR3 reads TGTGCCACCGGATCGGCGGGAGGGACAGATACGCAGTATTTT.

The chain links TRBV24-1 to TRBJ2-1; 13 bases align to TRBD2. Germline V gene lookup returns CDR1 KGHDR and CDR2 SFDVKD. V gave up 4 bases and J gave up 6 bases; unmatched junction bases: 5. The CDR3 runs to 16 residues. CDR3 in amino acids: CATSERRTSGGNEQFF. CDR3 nucleotides: TGTGCCACCAGTGAAAGGCGGACTAGCGGGGGCAATGAGCAGTTCTTC.

The rearrangement joins TRBV27 to TRBJ2-1; 14 nucleotides align to TRBD2. The CDR3 totals 15 residues. Germline lookup yields CDR1 MNHEY and CDR2 SMNVEV (reference sequence). The trim removed 4 bases at V and 14 bases at J, leaving 10 bases unmatched. CDR3 protein: CASSSSGTSGRQEFF. For the CDR3, the DNA is TGTGCCAGCAGTTCCTCCGGGACTAGCGGGAGACAGGAGTTCTTC.

The rearrangement joins TRBV14 to TRBJ1-1; no firm D call. The CDR3 runs to 13 residues. Germline-derived CDR1 and CDR2 are SGHDN and FVKESK. V lost 1 base and J 11 bases, leaving 14 bases between the germline ends. CDR3 nucleotide sequence: TGTGCCAGCAGCCAAGGTCGTCCCTCGGGGGCTTTCTTT. Its translation: CASSQGRPSGAFF. The variable domain in full, with the rest retrieved from reference TRBV14 and TRBJ1-1, is EAGVTQFPSHSVIEKGQTVTLRCDPISGHDNLYWYRRVMGKEIKFLLHFVKESKQDESGMPNNRFLAERTGGTYSTLKVQPAELEDSGVYFCASSQGRPSGAFFGQGTRLTVV.

The chain links TRBV2 to TRBJ2-4; 7 bases are shared with TRBD1. The germline CDR1 and CDR2 sequences are SNHLY and FYNNEI. This CDR3 is 16 amino acids long. V shed 7 bases, J shed 5 bases, and the junction held 14 bases outside the gene matches. CDR3 coding DNA: TGTGCCAGCATGAAAAGACAGGGTTCAAGGGAAAACATTCAGTACTTC. Translating gives CASMKRQGSRENIQYF.

This clone was detected a few times. The chain carries TRBV11-2 and TRBJ2-7, with no clear D. Germline CDR1 is SGHAT and CDR2 is FQNNGV. CDR3 length: 12 residues. V lost 5 bases and J lost 1, with 6 bases in between. Here the CDR3 DNA reads TGTGCCAGCAGCGCCCGGTCCTACGAGCAGTACTTC. This sequence encodes CASSARSYEQYF.

The chain couples TRBV6-5 to TRBJ2-1, with 8 bases identical to TRBD2. CDR1 MNHEY and CDR2 SVGAGI come from the germline V gene. Trimming at V came to 5 bases and at J to 1 base, leaving 1 base not matched to a gene. The CDR3 is 14 amino acids. The CDR3 loop reads CASSSGRSYNEQFF. CDR3 in DNA: TGTGCCAGCAGTAGCGGGAGATCCTACAATGAGCAGTTCTTC.

The J gene is TRBJ1-4, the V gene TRBV29-1; D is uncertain. The CDR3 totals 12 residues. The V and J ends lost 7 bases and 3 bases respectively, with 9 bases between them. Per germline, CDR1 SQVTM and CDR2 ANQGSEA. CDR3 coding DNA: TGCAGCGCCGGTCCGGCTAATGAAAAACTGTTTTTT. Its translation is CSAGPANEKLFF. The full variable domain, in which reference TRBV29-1 and TRBJ1-4 provide the parts outside the CDR3, is SAVISQKPSRDICQRGTSLTIQCQVDSQVTMMFWYRQQPGQSLTLIATANQGSEATYESGFVIDKFPISRPNLTFSTLTVSNMSPEDSSIYLCSAGPANEKLFFGSGTQLSVL.

Here the CDR3 DNA reads TGTGCCAGTAGTATGGAGGGGGCCCTTATCTCCTACGAGCAGTACTTC. This gives the protein CASSMEGALISYEQYF. The chain joins TRBV19 to TRBJ2-7; maybe TRBD1 (7 bases). Trimming removed 3 bases at V and 0 bases at J, with 15 bases between. This CDR3 is built from 16 residues. Looked up from germline, CDR1 is LNHDA and CDR2 is SQIVND (reference sequence). Complete variable domain (other parts from reference TRBV19 and TRBJ2-7): DGGITQSPKYLFRKEGQNVTLSCEQNLNHDAMYWYRQDPGQGLRLIYYSQIVNDFQKGDIAEGYSVSREKKESFPLTVTSAQKNPTAFYLCASSMEGALISYEQYFGPGTRLTVT.

V gene TRBV12-3 or TRBV12-4 combines with J gene TRBJ2-7; no clear D gene. The CDR3 runs 11 residues. Between the trimmed V and J ends, which lost 5 bases and 1 base, there was a span of 3 bases. In nucleotides, the CDR3 is TGTGCCAGCAGTCATTCCTACGAGCAGTACTTC. The encoded protein is CASSHSYEQYF.